Listed below are T cell receptor beta chains from one sample, sequenced in a study of T cell changes during pregnancy in multiple sclerosis. Assay: immunoSEQ multiplex PCR; the TCRdb copy retains only in-frame clones and omits some. The repertoire holds roughly 97,000 clones, with 90% as singletons. This material consisted of peripheral blood, taken in the second trimester of pregnancy. These receptors originate from a female donor in good health, enrolled as a control in a pregnancy study. Both conserved end residues are part of each CDR3. Fields, in order: clone size, D gene, J gene, V gene, CDR3 protein, CDR3 DNA. D genes are given only for firm matches. Rows give clone size only sometimes, using once, few, many, or a class for an expanded clone.

>-|-|TRBJ2-6|TRBV6-5
CASSYSGAGANVLTF
TGTGCCAGCAGTTACTCAGGGGCTGGGGCCAACGTCCTGACTTTC
>-|-|TRBJ2-5|TRBV7-2
CASSLARVLETQYF
TGTGCCAGCAGCTTAGCCAGGGTTTTAGAGACCCAGTACTTC
>-|-|TRBJ1-2|TRBV7-2
CASSLAGYGYTF
TGTGCCAGCAGCTTGGCAGGCTATGGCTACACCTTC
>once|-|TRBJ2-3|TRBV7-2
CASSGRAIWDTQYF
TGTGCCAGCAGCGGGCGGGCCATTTGGGATACGCAGTATTTT
>-|TRBD2|TRBJ2-7|TRBV6-5
CASSLRGAVSYEQYF
TGTGCCAGCAGCTTGCGGGGGGCAGTATCTTACGAGCAGTACTTC
>-|TRBD1|TRBJ1-2|TRBV29-1
CSVVHRGVSRGYTF
TGCAGCGTTGTCCACAGGGGCGTTAGTAGGGGCTACACCTTC
>-|TRBD1|TRBJ1-3|TRBV5-1
CASSFAQGRGNTIYF
TGCGCCAGCAGCTTTGCACAGGGGAGGGGAAACACCATATATTTT
>-|-|TRBJ1-4|TRBV5-1
CASSLVQGRTNEKLFF
TGCGCCAGCAGCTTGGTCCAGGGAAGGACTAATGAAAAACTGTTTTTT
>-|TRBD1|TRBJ1-5|TRBV6-5
CASSPDRGPQPQHF
TGTGCCAGCAGTCCGGACAGGGGGCCTCAGCCCCAGCATTTT
>-|-|TRBJ2-1|TRBV5-6
CASSLLAYNEQFF
TGTGCCAGCAGCCTTCTAGCGTACAATGAGCAGTTCTTC
>-|TRBD2|TRBJ2-7|TRBV15
CATSRAGGSSYEQYF
TGTGCCACCAGCAGAGCTGGCGGGAGCTCCTACGAGCAGTACTTC
>-|TRBD1|TRBJ2-7|TRBV15
CATSRGQGSSYEQYF
TGTGCCACCAGCAGAGGACAGGGCAGCTCCTACGAGCAGTACTTC
>-|-|TRBJ1-2|TRBV7-8
CASSLVFGDYGYTF
TGTGCCAGCAGCTTAGTATTCGGGGACTATGGCTACACCTTC
>-|-|TRBJ1-2|TRBV25-1
CASSEWKGGYYGYTF
TGTGCCAGCAGTGAATGGAAGGGAGGGTACTATGGCTACACCTTC
>-|-|TRBJ2-3|TRBV6-5
CASSPDWGADTQYF
TGTGCCAGCAGCCCCGACTGGGGCGCAGATACGCAGTATTTT
>once|-|TRBJ2-5|TRBV10-3
CAIRAGGGPQETQYF
TGTGCCATCAGGGCCGGCGGGGGCCCCCAAGAGACCCAGTACTTC
>-|-|TRBJ1-1|TRBV19
CATSDLVSFNPAEAFF
TGTGCCACCTCAGATCTGGTATCATTCAATCCAGCTGAAGCTTTCTTT
>once|-|TRBJ1-2|TRBV27
CASSPLGEGYGHGYTF
TGTGCCAGCAGTCCTCTCGGGGAGGGGTATGGGCACGGCTACACCTTC
>-|-|TRBJ1-4|TRBV19
CASSTDSNEKLFF
TGTGCCAGTAGTACCGACAGTAATGAAAAACTGTTTTTT
>-|TRBD1|TRBJ2-1|TRBV19
CASKAGTGAYNEQFF
TGTGCCAGTAAAGCAGGGACAGGGGCCTACAATGAGCAGTTCTTC
>-|-|TRBJ1-2|TRBV7-2
CASSPEGTVKNYGYTF
TGTGCCAGCAGCCCGGAGGGGACTGTGAAAAACTATGGCTACACCTTC
>-|TRBD1|TRBJ2-6|TRBV7-2
CASSPQTGESGANVLTF
TGTGCCAGCAGCCCGCAGACAGGGGAGTCTGGGGCCAACGTCCTGACTTTC
>-|TRBD2|TRBJ2-3|TRBV28
CASSFNTGTVGLAGTDTQYF
TGTGCCAGCAGTTTCAACACCGGGACAGTGGGACTAGCGGGCACAGATACGCAGTATTTT
>-|TRBD1|TRBJ2-4|TRBV10-1
CASSESGDSKNIQYF
TGCGCCAGCAGTGAGTCGGGGGACAGCAAAAACATTCAGTACTTC
>-|-|TRBJ1-1|TRBV6-5
CASSAGLRKTEAFF
TGTGCCAGCAGTGCAGGGTTGAGGAAAACTGAAGCTTTCTTT
>-|-|TRBJ1-5|TRBV19
CASSMVSISNQPQHF
TGTGCCAGTAGTATGGTAAGCATTAGCAATCAGCCCCAGCATTTT
>-|-|TRBJ2-3|TRBV7-6
CASSSRDTQYF
TGTGCCAGCAGCTCTAGGGATACGCAGTATTTT
>-|-|TRBJ1-1|TRBV6-5
CASSLTVVNTEAFF
TGTGCCAGCAGTTTGACAGTGGTGAACACTGAAGCTTTCTTT
>-|TRBD1|TRBJ2-1|TRBV27
CASSLGTGGINEQFF
TGTGCCAGCAGTCTAGGGACAGGGGGGATCAATGAGCAGTTCTTC
>-|-|TRBJ2-5|TRBV27
CASSFMGRETQYF
TGTGCCAGCAGTTTTATGGGGCGAGAGACCCAGTACTTC
>-|-|TRBJ2-3|TRBV28
CASSLPGEGSDTQYF
TGTGCCAGCAGCTTACCAGGGGAAGGGTCGGATACGCAGTATTTT
>-|TRBD1|TRBJ1-2|TRBV11-2
CASSLLGTGVYGYTF
TGTGCCAGCAGCCTCCTAGGGACAGGGGTCTATGGCTACACCTTC
>-|TRBD1|TRBJ1-2|TRBV7-2
CASSLNRQGSGYTF
TGTGCCAGCAGCTTAAATCGACAGGGAAGTGGCTACACCTTC
>medium-sized|-|TRBJ1-1|TRBV6-1
CASSESTDHTEAFF
TGTGCCAGCAGTGAGTCGACAGACCACACTGAAGCTTTCTTT
>-|-|TRBJ1-1|TRBV18
CASSPGGRDTEAFF
TGTGCCAGCTCACCAGGGGGCCGGGACACTGAAGCTTTCTTT
>-|TRBD1|TRBJ1-4|TRBV5-1
CASSFGSGGNFNEKLFF
TGCGCCAGCAGCTTCGGTTCAGGGGGCAATTTTAATGAAAAACTGTTTTTT